The clone carrying this TCR beta chain was observed a few times. The antigen is not known. The CDR3 runs to 15 residues. Germline assignment: CDR1 SEHNR and CDR2 FQNEAQ (reference sequence). Trimming took off 5 bases at V and 5 bases at J, with 18 bases between the two ends. The sample is drawn from a study of vaccination and CD4 T cells after COVID-19. About the research overall: Overlapping peptides of the spike proteins of SARS-CoV-2, HCoV-NL63, HCoV-OC43 and HCoV-229E were used for cell stimulation.

The study, taken as a whole, reports: Convalescent patients' vaccine-specific clones were spike mono-reactive in 304 of 307 cases.

Sequencing of cultured CD4+ T cell DNA used the Oncomine TCR Beta short-read assay. TCRdb itself ran the PCR reads through MiXCR, one entry per CDR3 protein. The sample consists of tens of thousands of distinct CDR3 sequences, 67% of them appearing once. Documented treatment: roughly 11-day PBMC culture with coronavirus spike peptide pools or control peptides (ViraFEST assay). ViraFEST used peptide pools to expand antigen-specific T cells, then sequenced TCRs. The source of this sequence is a human donor who received a COVID-19 vaccine. The chain joins TRBV7-9 to TRBJ1-1; possibly TRBD1 for D (5 bases). The starting material was CD4+ T cells from blood, cultured in vitro, obtained after SARS-CoV-2 vaccination. The CDR3 DNA is TGTGCCAGCAGCGCATCCGGGGGGGTTTGGACTGAAGCTTTCTTT. Protein: CASSASGGVWTEAFF.